The 6 T cell receptor beta chains reported below all come from one sample, sequenced in a study of T cell responses to AZD1222 COVID-19 vaccine. Generated by immunoSEQ multiplex PCR, the TCRdb table keeps only in-frame clones and is missing some. The table records around 50,000 clones, roughly 85% of them present only once. The sample consisted of peripheral blood, taken 28 days after the second AZD1222 dose. These receptors were taken from an adult who received the AZD1222 COVID-19 vaccine.

This clone was seen only a few times. The rearrangement uses TRBV4-1 and TRBJ1-2; the D gene is possibly TRBD1 (6 bases). There are 15 residues in the CDR3. V was trimmed by 4 bases and J by 6 bases, leaving 18 bases between them. Per the germline V gene, CDR1 is MGHRA and CDR2 is YSYEKL. The CDR3 here is CASSPGRGRGHGYTF. The CDR3 nucleotides read TGCGCCAGCAGCCCAGGACGGGGCCGGGGGCATGGCTACACCTTC.

This chain links TRBV30 with TRBJ2-1; D is unresolved. There are 13 residues in the CDR3. With 2 bases removed from V and 6 bases from J, the gap between germline ends came to 11 bases. Germline-derived CDR1 and CDR2 are GTSNPN and SVGIG (reference sequence). The CDR3 bases are TGTGCCTGGAGTATAGGGTGGGTCAATGAGCAGTTCTTC. Residues: CAWSIGWVNEQFF.

V and J are TRBV7-2 and TRBJ2-5; 8 bases are shared with TRBD2. The germline V gene encodes CDR1 SGHTA and CDR2 FQGNSA. This CDR3 has 16 amino acids. The J segment lost 4 bases and the V segment lost 5 bases, leaving 12 bases of the junction unmatched. CDR3 sequence reads: CASSLNPTLAGETQYF. CDR3 sequence (DNA): TGTGCCAGCAGCCTGAACCCTACTCTAGCGGGAGAGACCCAGTACTTC.

This chain links TRBV27 with TRBJ1-2; D gene uncertain. Germline V gene sequence: CDR1 MNHEY, CDR2 SMNVEV (reference sequence). Trimming stripped 3 bases from V and 7 bases from J, with 21 bases between. The CDR3 totals 16 residues. For the CDR3, the DNA is TGTGCCAGCAGTTTCTTGGGCGAGGGAGTAGTAAGTGGCTACACCTTC. This encodes CASSFLGEGVVSGYTF.

This clone was recorded once. The V call is TRBV28, the J call TRBJ1-1; no clear D gene. The CDR3 is made up of 11 amino acids. V lost 2 bases, J lost 8 bases, and 6 bases lay in between. Germline assignment: CDR1 MDHEN and CDR2 SYDVKM. CDR3 residues: CASSLGVEAFF. DNA of the CDR3: TGTGCCAGCAGTTTAGGAGTCGAAGCTTTCTTT. The whole variable domain, filled in from reference TRBV28 and TRBJ1-1, reads DVKVTQSSRYLVKRTGEKVFLECVQDMDHENMFWYRQDPGLGLRLIYFSYDVKMKEKGDIPEGYSVSREKKERFSLILESASTNQTSMYLCASSLGVEAFFGQGTRLTVV.

Remarks on this clone: The junction and the germline gene differ at one end; a read error may be behind it. This sequence joins TRBV7-2 and TRBJ2-3, with D possibly matching TRBD1 (7 bases). This CDR3 has 14 amino acids. Germline values: CDR1 SGHTA, CDR2 FQGNSA. CDR3 sequence reads: CASSPEGGTETQYF. CDR3 bases: TGTGCCAGCAGCCCCGAGGGCGGGACAGAGACGCAGTATTTT.